This is a list of T cell receptor beta chains from one sample in a study of CD8 T cells in Susac syndrome. TCRdb analysed the immunoSEQ multiplex PCR reads with MiXCR anew, one entry per CDR3 protein. The sample lists a few hundred thousand distinct CDR3 sequences; approximately 85% were seen once. Material: CD8+ T cells from PBMCs. Source of these receptors: a human donor with multiple sclerosis. CDR3s leave out the opening cysteine and the closing phenylalanine or tryptophan.

>TRBV14|TRBJ2-7
ASSHLGRNYEQY
>TRBV30|TRBJ2-5
AWRAAGVFSETQY
>TRBV19|TRBJ2-1
ASSMGGSSYNEQF
>TRBV14|TRBJ1-3
ASSQVGGASGNTIY
>TRBV4-1|TRBJ1-2
ASSQEPGTRKDGYT
>TRBV3-1|TRBJ2-1
ASSQEPAGGLYNEQF
>TRBV20-1|TRBJ1-6
SAPDWEDNSPLH
>TRBV3-1|TRBJ2-1
ASSQDGGSYNEQF
>TRBV5-6|TRBJ1-2
ASSLTASYGYT
>TRBV2|TRBJ2-7
ALRQGLSYEQY
>TRBV5-1|TRBJ1-1
ASSWTGGDYDPRTMNTEAF
>TRBV10-3|TRBJ2-1
AITRDNEQF
>TRBV27|TRBJ2-7
ASSYLPGPGYEQY
>TRBV7-9|TRBJ2-7
ASSLVGGREPYEQY
>TRBV6-5|TRBJ2-5
ASSWGDPGLSLETQY
>TRBV6-1|TRBJ2-7
ASTLLGGGTYEQY
>TRBV4-2|TRBJ2-4
ASSPEQGANIQY
>TRBV5-4|TRBJ2-1
ASSTGQTYYNEQF
>TRBV4-1|TRBJ1-1
ASSQEGVGTEAF
>TRBV7-7|TRBJ2-5
ASSLDRGETQY
>TRBV27|TRBJ2-1
ASSLSIGSGVGNEQF
>TRBV7-9|TRBJ1-1
ASSTDRVNTEAF
>TRBV12-3/TRBV12-4|TRBJ2-7
ASSPLGGGPRNEQY
>TRBV4-1|TRBJ2-1
SSSPGTNEQF
>TRBV30|TRBJ1-4
AWSVGEWEKLF
>TRBV27|TRBJ1-4
ASSSTGGTRATNEKLF
>TRBV5-4|TRBJ2-7
ASSLVDGSDLY
>TRBV7-2|TRBJ1-2
ASSLFGWDRDYGYT
>TRBV7-6|TRBJ2-7
ASSHSILTSGRVDEQY
>TRBV5-1|TRBJ2-1
ASSWELANEQF
>TRBV4-1|TRBJ1-1
ASSQDLTAEAF
>TRBV4-1|TRBJ1-1
ASSQDIEAF
>TRBV30|TRBJ1-1
AWSGAMDRWNTEAF
>TRBV27|TRBJ2-1
ASSLRRSYNEQF
>TRBV19|TRBJ2-3
ASSPSALGSDTQY